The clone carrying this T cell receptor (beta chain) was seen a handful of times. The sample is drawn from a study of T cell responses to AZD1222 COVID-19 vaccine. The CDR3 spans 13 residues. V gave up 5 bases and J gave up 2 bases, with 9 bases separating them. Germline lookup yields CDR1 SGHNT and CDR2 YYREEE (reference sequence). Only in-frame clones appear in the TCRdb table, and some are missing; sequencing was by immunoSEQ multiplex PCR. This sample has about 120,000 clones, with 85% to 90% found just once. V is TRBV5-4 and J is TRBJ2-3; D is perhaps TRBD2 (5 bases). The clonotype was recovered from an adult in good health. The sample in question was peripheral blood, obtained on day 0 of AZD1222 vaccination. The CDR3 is CASRLAYTDTQYF. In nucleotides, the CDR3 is TGTGCCAGCAGGTTAGCGTACACAGATACGCAGTATTTT. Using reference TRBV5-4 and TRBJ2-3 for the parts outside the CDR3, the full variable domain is ETGVTQSPTHLIKTRGQQVTLRCSSQSGHNTVSWYQQALGQGPQFIFQYYREEENGRGNFPPRFSGLQFPNYSSELNVNALELDDSALYLCASRLAYTDTQYFGPGTRLTVL.